These 27 T cell receptor beta chains were all obtained from the same sample, sequenced in a study of shared clonotypes between healthy human individuals. Some clones are missing from TCRdb's copy, which holds only in-frame ones; the method was immunoSEQ multiplex PCR. The data contain about 800,000 clones, about 96% of them singletons. Terminally differentiated effector memory CD45RA+ cells were left out of the naive CD8 fraction, which was CD45RO-negative and positively selected for CCR7. Sequenced input: naive CD8+ T cells sorted from blood. These receptors were obtained from a young man in good health.

The chain recombines TRBV7-7 with TRBJ2-1; 7 nucleotides agree with TRBD2. CDR3 length: 15 residues. Per the germline V gene, CDR1 is SSHAT and CDR2 is FNYEAQ (reference sequence). With V trimmed by 5 bases and J by 4 bases, 8 bases remained unmatched. The CDR3 protein is CASSRRAGDYNEQFF. The DNA of the CDR3 is TGTGCCAGCAGCCGCCGGGCGGGAGATTACAATGAGCAGTTCTTC. The whole variable domain, filled in from reference TRBV7-7 and TRBJ2-1, reads GAGVSQSPRYKVTKRGQDVTLRCDPISSHATLYWYQQALGQGPEFLTYFNYEAQPDKSGLPSDRFSAERPEGSISTLTIQRTEQRDSAMYRCASSRRAGDYNEQFFGPGTRLTVL.

This clone was seen a single time. This chain links TRBV5-4 with TRBJ2-1; 11 nucleotides line up with TRBD2. Germline V gives CDR1 SGHNT, CDR2 YYREEE (reference sequence). Unmatched junction bases numbered 3, after V lost 4 bases and J lost 3 bases. The CDR3 totals 15 residues. The CDR3: CASSGGTSGYNEQFF. CDR3 DNA sequence: TGTGCCAGCAGCGGTGGGACTAGCGGCTACAATGAGCAGTTCTTC. The complete variable domain, with remaining parts taken from reference TRBV5-4 and TRBJ2-1, reads ETGVTQSPTHLIKTRGQQVTLRCSSQSGHNTVSWYQQALGQGPQFIFQYYREEENGRGNFPPRFSGLQFPNYSSELNVNALELDDSALYLCASSGGTSGYNEQFFGPGTRLTVL.

The rearrangement joins TRBV9 to TRBJ2-3; D is unresolved. Germline V CDR1 and CDR2: SGDLS, YYNGEE. The ends were cut back, 6 bases at V and 0 bases at J, with 8 bases in the middle. This CDR3 has 13 residues. CDR3 residues: CASNRDSTDTQYF. As DNA, the CDR3 is TGTGCCAGCAACCGAGACAGCACAGATACGCAGTATTTT. Drawing the rest from reference TRBV9 and TRBJ2-3, the complete variable domain is DSGVTQTPKHLITATGQRVTLRCSPRSGDLSVYWYQQSLDQGLQFLIQYYNGEERAKGNILERFSAQQFPDLHSELNLSSLELGDSALYFCASNRDSTDTQYFGPGTRLTVL.

This chain connects TRBV4-1 to TRBJ2-7; D possibly uses TRBD1 or TRBD2 (5 bases each). Germline V gene data show CDR1 as MGHRA and CDR2 as YSYEKL. The V end was cut by 3 bases, the J end by 5 bases, with 11 bases between. This CDR3 region has 13 residues. The CDR3 spells CASSQGWDDEQYF. The CDR3, as DNA: TGCGCCAGCAGCCAGGGCTGGGACGACGAGCAGTACTTC.

The rearrangement uses TRBV9 and TRBJ2-7; a weak D match, TRBD2 (5 bases). The CDR3 has 14 amino acids. V dropped 3 bases and J dropped 0 bases, with 10 bases sitting between them. Germline V gives CDR1 SGDLS, CDR2 YYNGEE. In nucleotides, the CDR3 is TGTGCCAGCAGCGGTAGACTAAACTCCTACGAGCAGTACTTC. Its translation is CASSGRLNSYEQYF.

This clone showed up just once. The chain carries TRBV21-1 and TRBJ2-7; the tabulated D call, TRBD2, remains unverified against the DNA. TRBV21-1 is a pseudogene locus. The CDR3 length is 14 residues. This CDR3 reads CASSKALDPYEQYF. The CDR3 nucleotides read TGTGCCAGCAGCAAAGCGCTAGATCCCTACGAGCAGTACTTC.

This clone was seen only a few times. The chain couples TRBV14 to TRBJ1-1; 8 bases are shared with TRBD1. The CDR3 spans 15 residues. V shed 4 bases, J shed 4 bases, and the junction held 8 bases outside the gene matches. Per germline, CDR1 SGHDN and CDR2 FVKESK. In DNA form, the CDR3 reads TGTGCCAGCAGCCTCCGACAGGGGATAGGCACTGAAGCTTTCTTT. Amino acids: CASSLRQGIGTEAFF.

The chain employs TRBV7-6 and TRBJ2-7; TRBD1 matches at 7 bases. The CDR3 covers 15 residues. Germline CDR1 reads SGHVS; CDR2 reads FNYEAQ. V lost 5 bases, J lost 3 bases, and 10 bases stayed unmatched. This chain's CDR3 is CASSPRQGPYYEQYF. CDR3 sequence (DNA): TGTGCCAGCAGCCCACGACAGGGCCCCTACTACGAGCAGTACTTC.

The J gene is TRBJ2-7, the V gene TRBV13; perhaps TRBD2 as D (6 bases). The CDR3 is 15 residues long. The germline gives CDR1 PRHDT, CDR2 FYEKMQ (reference sequence). V shed 5 bases and J shed 0 bases, with 14 bases lying between them. The CDR3 nucleotides are TGTGCCAGCAGCGTAACGGGGGAAAACTCCTACGAGCAGTACTTC. Translation gives CASSVTGENSYEQYF.

The rearrangement links TRBV6-1 to TRBJ1-2; TRBD1 aligns across 9 bases. CDR3 length: 18 amino acids. CDR1 is MNHNS and CDR2 is SASEGT in the germline V gene. J was trimmed by 6 bases and V by 3 bases; bases with no gene match: 17. The CDR3 loop is CASSDWDRVFKWEDGYTF. The CDR3 DNA reads TGTGCCAGCAGTGACTGGGACAGGGTCTTTAAGTGGGAGGATGGCTACACCTTC.

The V gene is TRBV5-6, the J gene TRBJ2-1, with 8 bases fitting TRBD2. The germline CDR1 and CDR2 sequences are SGHDT and YYEEEE. The CDR3 covers 12 residues. Germline trimming cut 3 bases from V and 9 bases from J; bases unmatched to any gene: 2. The CDR3 nucleotides are TGTGCCAGCAGCTATAGCGGGATTGAGCAGTTCTTC. Translated: CASSYSGIEQFF.

This chain links TRBV4-3 with TRBJ1-4; no firm D call. V lost 0 bases to trimming and J lost 8 bases, with 10 bases between them. The CDR3 loop spans 14 amino acids. Per germline, CDR1 LGHNA and CDR2 YSLEER. The CDR3 nucleotides read TGCGCCAGCAGCCAAGATCCGCAAGGGGAAAAACTGTTTTTT. This sequence encodes CASSQDPQGEKLFF.

The V call is TRBV15, the J call TRBJ2-7; D gene unclear. Germline V gene lookup returns CDR1 LNHNV and CDR2 YYDKDF (reference sequence). CDR3 length: 12 amino acids. V lost 5 bases to trimming and J lost 0 bases, with 5 bases between them. In nucleotides, the CDR3 is TGTGCCACCAGCTTGACCTCCTACGAGCAGTACTTC. This gives the protein CATSLTSYEQYF.

The chain recombines TRBV4-1 with TRBJ2-2; 8 bases line up with TRBD1. Germline loops: CDR1 MGHRA, CDR2 YSYEKL. The CDR3 is 17 amino acids. V shed 1 base, J shed 1 base, and the junction held 5 bases outside the gene matches. This chain's CDR3 is CASSQGWGQENTGELFF. In nucleotides, the CDR3 is TGCGCCAGCAGCCAAGGGTGGGGACAGGAGAACACCGGGGAGCTGTTTTTT.

The chain carries TRBV7-9 and TRBJ2-2, with D possibly matching TRBD2 (5 bases). The germline V gene encodes CDR1 SEHNR and CDR2 FQNEAQ (reference sequence). V lost 6 bases to trimming and J lost 6 bases, with 17 bases between them. The CDR3 runs to 15 residues. The CDR3 DNA follows: TGTGCCAGCAGACCCCAAGGAGGCAGCCCCGGGGAGCTGTTTTTT. Amino acid sequence: CASRPQGGSPGELFF.

The rearrangement uses TRBV4-1 and TRBJ2-7; the match to TRBD1 covers 8 bases. V lost 3 bases and J lost 2; bases outside the gene matches: 6. Germline loops: CDR1 MGHRA, CDR2 YSYEKL. CDR3 length equals 15 residues. CDR3 protein: CASSHLGTGAYEQYF. The CDR3 DNA reads as TGCGCCAGCAGCCATCTGGGGACAGGAGCCTACGAGCAGTACTTC.

V usage is TRBV27 and J usage is TRBJ2-1; 8 bases are a match to TRBD2. Trimming took 4 bases from V and 8 from J; bases not matched to a gene: 10. Germline V gene sequence: CDR1 MNHEY, CDR2 SMNVEV (reference sequence). The CDR3 covers 15 residues. The DNA for the CDR3 is TGTGCCAGCAGTTCTGAGGCGGGAGGTTGGGATGAGCAGTTCTTC. This gives the protein CASSSEAGGWDEQFF.

Turning to this clone: The same CDR3 can be traced to other DNA sequences in this sample. V and J are TRBV29-1 and TRBJ2-7, with 7 bases that match TRBD1. The CDR3 runs to 11 residues. Germline-derived CDR1 and CDR2 are SQVTM and ANQGSEA. Unmatched junction bases numbered 5, after V lost 6 bases and J lost 6 bases. The CDR3 protein is CSVRQGAEQYF. The CDR3 DNA sequence: TGCAGCGTAAGACAGGGCGCCGAGCAGTACTTC.

The J gene is TRBJ2-3, the V gene TRBV2; D is possibly TRBD1 (6 bases). Deletions cut 9 bases from V and 2 bases from J, with 12 bases between. The CDR3 totals 13 residues. Germline loops: CDR1 SNHLY, CDR2 FYNNEI. The CDR3 DNA reads TGTGCCAGTACGGGACAAAACACAGATACGCAGTATTTT. This sequence encodes CASTGQNTDTQYF.

The rearrangement links TRBV21-1 to TRBJ2-7; TRBD2, as called in the table, went unchecked against the DNA. TRBV21-1 is flagged as a pseudogene. This CDR3 contains 18 residues. The DNA of the CDR3 is TGTGCCAGCAGCAAAGCGCGAGAGGTGATAGCGGGATCCTACGAGCAGTACTTC. This gives the protein CASSKAREVIAGSYEQYF.

The gene calls are TRBV9 and TRBJ1-1; no clear D. The CDR3 length is 14 residues. Trimming pared 3 bases from V and 4 bases from J, leaving 13 bases between. The germline CDR1 and CDR2 sequences are SGDLS and YYNGEE. CDR3 nucleotide sequence: TGTGCCAGCAGCGCCGCCAATTTTGGCACTGAAGCTTTCTTT. Translated, it gives CASSAANFGTEAFF.

Regarding this clone: Other DNA sequences within the sample encode an identical CDR3. This rearrangement joins TRBV6-5 to TRBJ2-1; unclear D gene. The germline V and J ends were trimmed by 0 bases and 6 bases, with 6 bases remaining between them. Germline V lookup: CDR1 MNHEY, CDR2 SVGAGI. CDR3 length: 13 residues. CDR3 in DNA: TGTGCCAGCAGTTACTCGAAGGTCAATGAGCAGTTCTTC. It is translated as CASSYSKVNEQFF.

The CDR3 loop is CASSLALERETQYF. The CDR3 DNA reads as TGCGCCAGCAGCTTGGCCCTAGAAAGAGAGACCCAGTACTTC. This chain joins TRBV5-1 and TRBJ2-5; D not resolved. The germline gives CDR1 SGHRS, CDR2 YFSETQ. Trimming shortened V by 0 bases and J by 4 bases, and 10 bases separated the two germline ends. The CDR3 extends over 14 amino acids.

The V call is TRBV15, the J call TRBJ1-2; possible D gene TRBD1, 5 bases. Trimming cost V 5 bases and J 0 bases, with 13 bases left between them. This CDR3 region has 15 residues. Germline CDR1 and CDR2: LNHNV and YYDKDF (reference sequence). CDR3 nucleotides: TGTGCCACCAGCCGTTGGGACGGAACTAACTATGGCTACACCTTC. This codes for CATSRWDGTNYGYTF.

The genes are TRBV19 and TRBJ1-2, with D tentatively TRBD1 (6 bases). The CDR3 covers 14 residues. V dropped 5 bases and J dropped 0 bases, with 10 bases sitting between them. In germline, CDR1 is LNHDA, CDR2 SQIVND (reference sequence). CDR3 DNA: TGTGCCAGTAGTGAGACAGGATCTAACTATGGCTACACCTTC. Residues: CASSETGSNYGYTF.

V usage is TRBV5-5 and J usage is TRBJ2-1, with 7 nucleotides matching TRBD1. V shed 7 bases, J shed 0 bases, and the junction held 4 bases outside the gene matches. CDR1 is SGHKS, CDR2 YYEKEE, per germline (reference sequence). This CDR3 has 14 residues. The CDR3 is CASRRDSSYNEQFF. The CDR3 nucleotides are TGTGCCAGCCGCCGGGACAGCTCCTACAATGAGCAGTTCTTC.

This chain uses TRBV28 with TRBJ2-3; 14 bases map to TRBD2. The CDR3 is made up of 17 amino acids. With V trimmed by 3 bases and J by 1 base, 3 bases remained unmatched. Germline V gene lookup returns CDR1 MDHEN and CDR2 SYDVKM. This CDR3 is CASSLWGLAGGTDTQYF. CDR3 bases: TGTGCCAGCAGTTTGTGGGGACTAGCGGGAGGCACAGATACGCAGTATTTT.